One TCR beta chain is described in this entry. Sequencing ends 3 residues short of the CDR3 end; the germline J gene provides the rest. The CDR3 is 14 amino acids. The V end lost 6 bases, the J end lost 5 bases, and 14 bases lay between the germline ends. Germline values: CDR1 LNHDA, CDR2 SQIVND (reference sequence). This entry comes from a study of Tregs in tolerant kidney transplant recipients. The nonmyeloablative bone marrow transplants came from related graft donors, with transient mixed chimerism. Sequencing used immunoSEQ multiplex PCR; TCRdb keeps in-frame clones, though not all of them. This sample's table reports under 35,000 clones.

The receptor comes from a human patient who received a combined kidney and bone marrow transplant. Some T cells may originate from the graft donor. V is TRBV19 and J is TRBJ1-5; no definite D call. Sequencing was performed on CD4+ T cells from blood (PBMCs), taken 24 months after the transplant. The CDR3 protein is CASSHLGRDQPQHF. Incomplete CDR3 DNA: TGTGCCAGTAGCCATCTGGGCAGAGATCAGCCC. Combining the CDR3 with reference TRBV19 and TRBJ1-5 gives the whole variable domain DGGITQSPKYLFRKEGQNVTLSCEQNLNHDAMYWYRQDPGQGLRLIYYSQIVNDFQKGDIAEGYSVSREKKESFPLTVTSAQKNPTAFYLCASSHLGRDQPQHFGDGTRLSIL.